Given below is one T cell receptor beta chain in context. The sample is drawn from a study of T cells in Graves' hyperthyroidism and ophthalmopathy. Looking at the study overall: Peripheral blood sampling occurred at initial diagnosis, before any treatment.

Germline CDR1 is SQVTM and CDR2 is ANQGSEA. The V end was cut by 4 bases, the J end by 10 bases, with 17 bases between. The CDR3 runs to 13 residues. Amplified TCR beta CDR3 regions derived from RNA transcripts. Primed by the HTBI set, a first-round RT-PCR was run on the TCR CDR3. TCRdb re-called the multiplex PCR reads with MiXCR, one entry per CDR3 protein. The sample records over 650,000 distinct CDR3 sequences, about 15% being singletons. Stable Graves' hyperthyroidism denoted no ophthalmopathy progression over 18 months. Reasons for excluding patients were uncontrolled infection, other autoimmune disease, pregnancy or lactation.

This chain uses TRBV29-1 with TRBJ2-1, with TRBD2 as a possible D gene (5 bases). Sequenced: blood. The clonotype comes from a man between 18 and 35 years old with Graves' hyperthyroidism. CDR3 sequence reads: CSVAPQDSYEQFF. The CDR3 nucleotides are TGCAGCGTTGCCCCCCAGGACTCCTACGAGCAGTTCTTC.